This entry concerns a single TCR beta chain. The entry originates in a study of OX40 agonist ivuxolimab in advanced cancers. Produced via immunoSEQ multiplex PCR; TCRdb's table is partial and in-frame only. There are around 60,000 clones in the sample; about 91% occur only once, and roughly 0.44% lies in the top ten. The CDR3 length is 12 residues. This clonotype was sampled from an adult with an advanced solid tumor such as melanoma, head and neck, liver or kidney cancer. The rearrangement links TRBV21-1 to TRBJ1-1; TRBD1 is the table's D call and was not checked against the DNA. TRBV21-1 is termed a pseudogene. Sequenced here: CD4+ or CD8+ T cells sorted from blood, sampled in a trial of the OX40 agonist ivuxolimab. DNA of the CDR3: TGTGCCAGGAACAGGGGCAACACTGAAGCTTTCTTT. The encoded protein is CARNRGNTEAFF.